This T cell receptor beta chain was captured in a study of blood T cell repertoires in COVID-19. Across the whole study: PBMCs, B-cell-depleted T cells, or T cells provided the cDNA or gDNA that made up the material.

Profiling relied on immunoSEQ multiplex PCR, and the TCRdb table lists in-frame clones only, not all of them. The sample lists under 200,000 clones, about 88% occurring once. Per germline, CDR1 SGHNT and CDR2 YENEEA. V gave up 6 bases and J gave up 4 bases, with 22 bases separating them. The CDR3 is 16 amino acids. Source material: peripheral blood. The rearrangement joins TRBV11-3 to TRBJ2-7; D gene unclear. The receptor was isolated from a man between 65 and 85 years old with active or convalescent COVID-19. CDR3: CASSPEASPAVYEQYF. As DNA, the CDR3 is TGTGCCAGCAGTCCTGAGGCCTCCCCAGCAGTTTACGAGCAGTACTTC.